One T cell receptor beta chain is described in this entry. This CDR3 has 12 amino acids. Germline loops: CDR1 LNHNV, CDR2 YYDKDF (reference sequence). The germline V and J ends were trimmed by 5 bases and 3 bases, with 7 bases remaining between them. The data stem from a study of T-cell reconstitution after alpha-beta-depleted transplantation in children. Preparation of the TCRbeta library used unique molecular identifiers. In TCRdb, the PCR reads were re-called with MiXCR into one record per CDR3 protein. The data contain roughly 400,000 distinct CDR3 sequences, around 21% of them singletons. The source was PBMCs from the stem cell graft donor, collected from the stem cell graft. The clonotype comes from a human donor who donated a stem cell graft to a child with acute myeloid leukemia. The rearrangement joins TRBV15 to TRBJ1-1; D might be TRBD1 (5 bases). CDR3 nucleotides: TGTGCCACCAGCGGGGGGGACACTGAAGCTTTCTTT. Protein: CATSGGDTEAFF.